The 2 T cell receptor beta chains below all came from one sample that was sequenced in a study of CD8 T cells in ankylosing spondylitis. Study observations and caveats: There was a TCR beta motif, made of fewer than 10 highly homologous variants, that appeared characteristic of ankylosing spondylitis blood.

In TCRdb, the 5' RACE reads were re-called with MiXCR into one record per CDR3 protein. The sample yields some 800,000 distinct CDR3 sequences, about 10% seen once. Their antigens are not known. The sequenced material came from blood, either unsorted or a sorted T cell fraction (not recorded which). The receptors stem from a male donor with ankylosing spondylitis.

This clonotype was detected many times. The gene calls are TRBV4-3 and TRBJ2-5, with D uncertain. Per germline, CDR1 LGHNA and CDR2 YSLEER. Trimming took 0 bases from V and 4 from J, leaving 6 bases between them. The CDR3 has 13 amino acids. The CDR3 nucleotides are TGCGCCAGCAGCCAAGATCCCCGAGAGACCCAGTACTTC. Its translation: CASSQDPRETQYF.

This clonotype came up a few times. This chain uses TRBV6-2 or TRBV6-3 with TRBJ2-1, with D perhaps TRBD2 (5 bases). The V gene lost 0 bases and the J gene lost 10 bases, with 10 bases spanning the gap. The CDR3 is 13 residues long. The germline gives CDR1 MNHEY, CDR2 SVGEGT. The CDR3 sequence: CASSYSTGGEQFF. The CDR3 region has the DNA TGTGCCAGCAGTTACTCAACTGGCGGGGAGCAGTTCTTC.